These T cell receptor beta chains were read from a single sample in a study of cytotoxic CD8 clonotypes in ibrutinib-treated CLL. Assay: immunoSEQ multiplex PCR; the TCRdb copy retains only in-frame clones and omits some. The sample includes some 130,000 clones, approximately 85% of them seen just once. Sequenced material: PBMCs, taken after 24 months of ibrutinib treatment. The receptors come from a human donor with chronic lymphocytic leukemia. Each CDR3 is given with its conserved first and last residue. The D gene is left open where the match is weak. Part of the rows lack a size; the others show once, few, many or a class for expanded clones.

D gene: .; J gene: TRBJ1-5; clone size: .; V gene: TRBV4-1; CDR3 DNA: TGCGCCAGCAGCCCCGCAAGGGTGGGTCTCGGCAATCAGCCCCAGCATTTT; CDR3 protein: CASSPARVGLGNQPQHF
D gene: .; J gene: TRBJ1-2; clone size: .; V gene: TRBV18; CDR3 DNA: TGTGCCAGCGCTAAGGCAGGGAACGATGGCTACACCTTC; CDR3 protein: CASAKAGNDGYTF
D gene: TRBD2; J gene: TRBJ2-3; clone size: .; V gene: TRBV5-4; CDR3 DNA: TGTGCCAGCAGCTTGGGGCGGGGGGGCGACACAGATACGCAGTATTTT; CDR3 protein: CASSLGRGGDTDTQYF
D gene: .; J gene: TRBJ2-3; clone size: once; V gene: TRBV11-1; CDR3 DNA: TGTGCCAGCAGCCCCCAGATTGACAGGACAGATACGCAGTATTTT; CDR3 protein: CASSPQIDRTDTQYF
D gene: .; J gene: TRBJ1-2; clone size: .; V gene: TRBV2; CDR3 DNA: TGTGCCAGCAGTTCGGTTCCTACCCCCTCTGGCTACACCTTC; CDR3 protein: CASSSVPTPSGYTF
D gene: TRBD1; J gene: TRBJ1-2; clone size: .; V gene: TRBV28; CDR3 DNA: TGTGCCAGCAGCCCCTCCAGGGGGGGACGTGGCTACACCTTC; CDR3 protein: CASSPSRGGRGYTF
D gene: .; J gene: TRBJ2-1; clone size: .; V gene: TRBV7-3; CDR3 DNA: TGTGCCACTTCGTTGGGTAGGAGTAGCGATGAGCAGTTCTTC; CDR3 protein: CATSLGRSSDEQFF
D gene: TRBD1; J gene: TRBJ2-7; clone size: .; V gene: TRBV7-9; CDR3 DNA: TGTGCCAGCAGCGAGGGACAGCCCTACGAGCAGTACTTC; CDR3 protein: CASSEGQPYEQYF
D gene: TRBD1; J gene: TRBJ1-6; clone size: once; V gene: TRBV10-3; CDR3 DNA: TGTGCCTCAAAGACAGGGCGGTCACCCCTCCACTTT; CDR3 protein: CASKTGRSPLHF
D gene: TRBD1; J gene: TRBJ2-3; clone size: once; V gene: TRBV29-1; CDR3 DNA: TGCAGCGGTCGAGTAGTGGGACAGGGGGGGGATACGCAGTATTTT; CDR3 protein: CSGRVVGQGGDTQYF
D gene: .; J gene: TRBJ2-7; clone size: .; V gene: TRBV7-9; CDR3 DNA: TGTGCCAGCAGCTTAGCGGGAGCCTACGAGCAGTACTTC; CDR3 protein: CASSLAGAYEQYF
D gene: TRBD1; J gene: TRBJ1-1; clone size: .; V gene: TRBV7-6; CDR3 DNA: TGTGCCAGCAGCCGGACAGGGGGCCAGGGCCGGTCTTTCTTT; CDR3 protein: CASSRTGGQGRSFF
D gene: .; J gene: TRBJ1-1; clone size: .; V gene: TRBV21-1; CDR3 DNA: TGTGCCAGCAGCAAAGGGACAGGGCTGGGGTTGACTGAAGCTTTCTTT; CDR3 protein: CASSKGTGLGLTEAFF
D gene: .; J gene: TRBJ1-3; clone size: few; V gene: TRBV11-1; CDR3 DNA: TGTGCCAGCAGCTTATCCGGTGGAAACACCATATATTTT; CDR3 protein: CASSLSGGNTIYF
D gene: .; J gene: TRBJ1-3; clone size: .; V gene: TRBV5-1; CDR3 DNA: TGCGCCAGCAGCTTGGGGCACAGCTCTGGAAACACCATATATTTT; CDR3 protein: CASSLGHSSGNTIYF
D gene: TRBD2; J gene: TRBJ2-7; clone size: .; V gene: TRBV6-5; CDR3 DNA: TGTGCCAGCAGTTACTCGCCTAGCGGGGGTCGGTACGAGCAGTACTTC; CDR3 protein: CASSYSPSGGRYEQYF
D gene: TRBD2; J gene: TRBJ2-1; clone size: .; V gene: TRBV15; CDR3 DNA: TGTGCCACCAGCAGTCGGGGGACTAGCGGGAAAAATGAGCAGTTCTTC; CDR3 protein: CATSSRGTSGKNEQFF
D gene: .; J gene: TRBJ2-7; clone size: .; V gene: TRBV27; CDR3 DNA: TGTGCCAGCAGTTTCAGGCAGGGCTTCTCCTACGAGCAGTACTTC; CDR3 protein: CASSFRQGFSYEQYF
D gene: .; J gene: TRBJ2-2; clone size: .; V gene: TRBV19; CDR3 DNA: TGTGCCAGTAGTATTGAGTGGGGTGGGACCGGGGAGCTGTTTTTT; CDR3 protein: CASSIEWGGTGELFF
D gene: TRBD1; J gene: TRBJ2-1; clone size: .; V gene: TRBV27; CDR3 DNA: TGTGCCAGCAGTTTAGACAGGGGTTCGTTCTACAATGAGCAGTTCTTC; CDR3 protein: CASSLDRGSFYNEQFF
D gene: .; J gene: TRBJ1-2; clone size: once; V gene: TRBV5-1; CDR3 DNA: TGCGCCAGCAGCATCCAGGGTCCTAACTATGGCTACACCTTC; CDR3 protein: CASSIQGPNYGYTF
D gene: TRBD1; J gene: TRBJ1-2; clone size: few; V gene: TRBV11-2; CDR3 DNA: TGTGCCAGCAGACATTACAGGGGGCCTAACTATGGCTACACCTTC; CDR3 protein: CASRHYRGPNYGYTF
D gene: TRBD1; J gene: TRBJ1-2; clone size: once; V gene: TRBV5-1; CDR3 DNA: TGCGCCAGCAGCACTAACACCGGGACAGGGTATGGCTACATCTTC; CDR3 protein: CASSTNTGTGYGYIF
D gene: .; J gene: TRBJ1-2; clone size: .; V gene: TRBV5-4; CDR3 DNA: TGTGCCAGCAGACCGGGACAAAACTATGGCTACACCTTC; CDR3 protein: CASRPGQNYGYTF
D gene: .; J gene: TRBJ1-5; clone size: .; V gene: TRBV6-7; CDR3 DNA: TGTGCCAGCAGTTACTCGAAGCCCAGGCCCGGTGATCAGCCCCAGCATTTT; CDR3 protein: CASSYSKPRPGDQPQHF
D gene: .; J gene: TRBJ1-2; clone size: .; V gene: TRBV21-1; CDR3 DNA: TGTGCCAGCACCCCTGAACCCTATGGCTACACCTTC; CDR3 protein: CASTPEPYGYTF
D gene: .; J gene: TRBJ2-5; clone size: .; V gene: TRBV5-1; CDR3 DNA: TGCGCCAGCAGCAGGAACCTAGACCCTTCCCAAGAGACCCAGTACTTC; CDR3 protein: CASSRNLDPSQETQYF
D gene: TRBD1; J gene: TRBJ1-1; clone size: few; V gene: TRBV28; CDR3 DNA: TGTGCCAGCAGCCCGACAGGGTTTGGGACTGAAGCTTTCTTT; CDR3 protein: CASSPTGFGTEAFF
D gene: .; J gene: TRBJ1-5; clone size: once; V gene: TRBV27; CDR3 DNA: TGTGCCAGCAGTCTACAGGGTAGCAATCAGCCCCAGCATTTT; CDR3 protein: CASSLQGSNQPQHF
D gene: .; J gene: TRBJ2-2; clone size: .; V gene: TRBV9; CDR3 DNA: TGTGCCAGCAGCGTCGAAGGTCCGGTCACCGGGGAGCTGTTTTTT; CDR3 protein: CASSVEGPVTGELFF